This TCR beta chain was recovered during a study of OX40 agonist ivuxolimab in advanced cancers. Study information: In this trial design, patients received ivuxolimab intravenously at 0.01 to 10 mg/kg every 2 weeks. People who had prior anti-PD-1, anti-PD-L1 or anti-CTLA-4 therapy could take part, and 35% to 50% had some.

Study-wide findings and caveats: Antigen specificity was not determined for the expanded peripheral T cells.

V lost 4 bases and J lost 0; bases outside the gene matches: 14. CDR1 and CDR2 (germline): SGHNT, YYREEE (reference sequence). The CDR3 totals 18 residues. The data were produced by immunoSEQ multiplex PCR, yet TCRdb's version contains in-frame clones alone and is incomplete. Of roughly 70,000 clones in the sample, roughly 85% were seen once. The timepoints at which blood was sampled were baseline, cycle 4 day 1, and cycle 7 day 1. Of note for this clone: Antigen specificity is unknown.

The gene calls are TRBV5-4 and TRBJ1-1, with 8 bases aligning to TRBD1. The sequence was obtained from an adult with an advanced solid tumor such as melanoma, head and neck, liver or kidney cancer. This material consisted of CD4+ or CD8+ T cells sorted from blood, taken in a trial of the OX40 agonist ivuxolimab. The CDR3 DNA follows: TGTGCCAGCAGCCGCGGACAGGGCGGCTGGGGGGTGAACACTGAAGCTTTCTTT. Translated: CASSRGQGGWGVNTEAFF.